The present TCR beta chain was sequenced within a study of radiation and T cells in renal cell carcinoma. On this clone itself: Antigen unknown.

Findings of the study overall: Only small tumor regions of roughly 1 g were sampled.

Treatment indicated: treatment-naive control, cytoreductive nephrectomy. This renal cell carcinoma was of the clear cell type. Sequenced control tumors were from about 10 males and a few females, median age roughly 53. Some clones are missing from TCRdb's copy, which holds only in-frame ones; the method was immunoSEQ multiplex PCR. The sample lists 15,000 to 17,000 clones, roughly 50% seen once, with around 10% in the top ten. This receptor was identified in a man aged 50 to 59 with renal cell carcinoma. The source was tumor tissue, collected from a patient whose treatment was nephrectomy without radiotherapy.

CDR3 bases: TGCGCCAGCACGCCCATAGGACTCTTCACAGATACGCAGTATTTT. Encoded protein: CASTPIGLFTDTQYF. The chain has TRBV5-1 and TRBJ2-3, with D tentatively TRBD2 (5 bases). CDR1 SGHRS and CDR2 YFSETQ come from the germline V gene. V dropped 6 bases and J dropped 2 bases, with 16 bases sitting between them. The CDR3 runs 15 residues.